This TCR beta chain came from a study of control samples from healthy donors and cancer patients. Germline V gene data show CDR1 as SGHTA and CDR2 as FQGNSA. This CDR3 is built from 12 residues. V shed 5 bases and J shed 2 bases, with 6 bases lying between them. Repertoires were generated with immunoSEQ multiplex PCR, while TCRdb's copy carries only in-frame clones and drops some. This table holds roughly 95,000 clones, over 85% found once. This clonotype was sampled from a human donor in good health. The donor label of this sample is uncertain. The V and J genes are TRBV7-2 and TRBJ2-5; D remains unclear. The specimen was blood. DNA for the CDR3: TGTGCCAGCAGCCCCCGACAAGAGACCCAGTACTTC. Residues: CASSPRQETQYF.